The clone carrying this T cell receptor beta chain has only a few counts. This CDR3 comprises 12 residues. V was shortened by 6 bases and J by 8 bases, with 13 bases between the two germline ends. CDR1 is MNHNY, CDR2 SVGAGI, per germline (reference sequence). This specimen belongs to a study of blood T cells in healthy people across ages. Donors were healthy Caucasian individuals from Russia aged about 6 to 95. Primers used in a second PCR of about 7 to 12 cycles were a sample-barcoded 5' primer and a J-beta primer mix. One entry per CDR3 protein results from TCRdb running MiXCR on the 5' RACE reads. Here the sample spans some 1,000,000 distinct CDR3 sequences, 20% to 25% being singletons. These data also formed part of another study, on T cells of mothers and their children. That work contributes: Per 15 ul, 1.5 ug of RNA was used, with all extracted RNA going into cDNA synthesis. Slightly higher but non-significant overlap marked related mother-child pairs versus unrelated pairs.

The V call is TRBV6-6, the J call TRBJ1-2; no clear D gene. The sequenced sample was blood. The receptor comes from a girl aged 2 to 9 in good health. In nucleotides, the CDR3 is TGTGCCAGCAGGACCGTTTCAAGCGGCTACACCTTC. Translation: CASRTVSSGYTF.